In its sample, the clone carrying this T cell receptor (beta chain) was seen many times. Its antigen is still unknown. These data come from a study of spatial heterogeneity in lung cancer. Study information: In the raw reads, each unique TCR and UMI combination was present more than ten times on average.

TCRdb passed the 5' RACE reads through MiXCR, listing each CDR3 protein once. The table has some 41,000 distinct CDR3 sequences, nearly 7% seen once; the top ten hold around 43%. Time point noted: sample taken at primary tumor resection. There were some 70 donors, all of them untreated patients with early-stage non-small cell lung cancer. Findings and limits, study-wide: Expanded tumor TCRs that were ubiquitous appeared in blood more at resection than follow-up.

Sequenced here: PBMCs, sampled at surgery. This clonotype was sampled from a female donor with early-stage non-small cell lung cancer.

The CDR3 spells CASSKLQGADSPLHF. In nucleotides, the CDR3 is TGCGCCAGCAGCAAGTTACAGGGGGCGGATTCACCCCTCCACTTT. This chain joins TRBV5-1 and TRBJ1-6; 9 bases line up with TRBD1. The CDR3 covers 15 residues. The germline V gene has CDR1 SGHRS and CDR2 YFSETQ. Germline trimming cut 4 bases from V and 8 bases from J; bases unmatched to any gene: 7.